This entry features one T cell receptor beta chain sequence. Its antigen is still unknown. The data derive from a study of CD8 T cells in ankylosing spondylitis. Findings and caveats of the study: Seemingly characteristic of ankylosing spondylitis blood was a TCR beta motif consisting of 7 or 8 highly homologous variants. Significant enrichment of disease-linked clones was reported in matched ankylosing spondylitis synovial fluid. Several of the motif variants were reported before in synovial fluid and blood from reactive arthritis. In peripheral blood, disease-linked CD8+ clones occurred at relatively low frequencies.

Germline V gene data show CDR1 as MNHEY and CDR2 as SVGAGI. The CDR3 is made up of 15 amino acids. Between the trimmed V and J ends, which lost 2 bases and 1 base, there was a span of 10 bases. Quantitative barcoded 5'-RACE was used to prepare TCR beta libraries. One entry per CDR3 protein, called by TCRdb with MiXCR from the 5' RACE reads. This table has 500,000 to 550,000 distinct CDR3 sequences, 9.5% to 15% appearing once. Sequencing used blood, either unsorted or a sorted T cell fraction (not recorded which). This TCR came from a male donor with ankylosing spondylitis. The chain has TRBV6-5 and TRBJ2-3, with D possibly TRBD2 on 6 matching bases. The CDR3 sequence is CASSYTGAGTDTQYF. CDR3 in DNA: TGTGCCAGCAGTTACACGGGAGCTGGCACAGATACGCAGTATTTT.